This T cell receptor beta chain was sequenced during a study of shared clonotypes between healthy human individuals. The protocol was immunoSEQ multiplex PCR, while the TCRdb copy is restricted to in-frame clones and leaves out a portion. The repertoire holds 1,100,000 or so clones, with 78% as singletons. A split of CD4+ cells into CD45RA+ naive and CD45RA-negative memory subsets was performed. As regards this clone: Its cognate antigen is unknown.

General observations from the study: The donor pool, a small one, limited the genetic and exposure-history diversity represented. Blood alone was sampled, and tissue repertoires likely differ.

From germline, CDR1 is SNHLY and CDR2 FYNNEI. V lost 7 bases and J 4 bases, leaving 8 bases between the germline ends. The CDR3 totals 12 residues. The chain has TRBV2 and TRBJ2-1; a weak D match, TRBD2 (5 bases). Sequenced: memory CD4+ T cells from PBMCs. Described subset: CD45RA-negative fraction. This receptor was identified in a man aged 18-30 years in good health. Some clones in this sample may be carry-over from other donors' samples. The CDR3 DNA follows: TGTGCCAGCAAAGCGGTGTACAATGAGCAGTTCTTC. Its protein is CASKAVYNEQFF. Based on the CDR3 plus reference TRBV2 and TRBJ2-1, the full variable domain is EPEVTQTPSHQVTQMGQEVILRCVPISNHLYFYWYRQILGQKVEFLVSFYNNEISEKSEIFDDQFSVERPDGSNFTLKIRSTKLEDSAMYFCASKAVYNEQFFGPGTRLTVL.